The clone carrying this T cell receptor (beta chain) was seen repeatedly, ten times or more. Its antigen is not known. TCRdb fed the 5' RACE reads into MiXCR, producing one record per CDR3 protein. The sample lists some 38,000 distinct CDR3 sequences; approximately 4.2% were seen once. This sample is drawn from a study of neurological immune-mediated disorders. The unsorted libraries were generated from a total of 2 million PBMCs, which had been stored in RNAlater at -80 C. Study observations and caveats: Sharing of CDR3 amino acid sequences among expanded clones across subjects was absent, suggesting private repertoires in all groups. No link was found between any clinical or MRI feature and the multiple sclerosis repertoire cluster.

The specimen sequenced was PBMCs. The clonotype comes from a man between 25 and 39 years old with multiple sclerosis.

CDR3 protein: CASSPPTGGNTGELFF. CDR3 sequence (DNA): TGTGCCAGCTCACCACCGACGGGGGGCAACACCGGGGAGCTGTTTTTT. The chain links TRBV18 to TRBJ2-2; a weak D match, TRBD2 (7 bases). This CDR3 contains 16 residues. In germline, CDR1 is KGHSH, CDR2 LQKENI. Trimming took off 0 bases at V and 2 bases at J, with 10 bases between the two ends.